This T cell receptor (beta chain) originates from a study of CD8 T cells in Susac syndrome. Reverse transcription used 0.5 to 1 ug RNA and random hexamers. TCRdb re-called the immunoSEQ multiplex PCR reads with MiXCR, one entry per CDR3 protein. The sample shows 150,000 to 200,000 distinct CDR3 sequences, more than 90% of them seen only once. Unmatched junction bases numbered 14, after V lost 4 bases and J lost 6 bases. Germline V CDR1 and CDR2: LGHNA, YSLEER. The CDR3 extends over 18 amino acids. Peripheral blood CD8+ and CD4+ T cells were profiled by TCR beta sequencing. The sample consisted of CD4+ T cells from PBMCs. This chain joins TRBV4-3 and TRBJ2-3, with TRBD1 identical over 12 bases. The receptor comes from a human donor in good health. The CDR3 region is CASSLRPPRDRGLDTQYF. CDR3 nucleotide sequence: TGCGCCAGCAGCCTTCGACCCCCCCGGGACAGGGGGCTTGATACGCAGTATTTT.